The 21 T cell receptor beta chains below come from one sample, sequenced in a study of Tregs in tolerant kidney transplant recipients. Assay: immunoSEQ multiplex PCR; the TCRdb copy retains only in-frame clones and omits some. The sample holds about 59,000 clones, about 83% seen once. Sample: CD4+ T cells from blood. These receptors all come from a human donor in good health.

This chain joins TRBV10-3 and TRBJ2-3; TRBD1 or TRBD2 may be the D gene (5 bases each). The CDR3 has 14 residues. V lost 9 bases to trimming and J lost 6 bases, with 19 bases between them. Germline V gene data show CDR1 as ENHRY and CDR2 as SYGVKD. The CDR3 DNA is TGTGCCATTGGGACGACCGCGTCTGGGGATACGCAGTATTTT. It encodes CAIGTTASGDTQYF.

The chain links TRBV4-1 to TRBJ1-2; D might be TRBD1 (6 bases). The CDR3 is made up of 16 amino acids. The V gene lost 2 bases and the J gene lost 3 bases, with 16 bases spanning the gap. Germline lookup yields CDR1 MGHRA and CDR2 YSYEKL. The DNA of the CDR3 is TGCGCCAGCAGCCAACCTGGACAGCGGTCTGACTATGGCTACACCTTC. Its translation: CASSQPGQRSDYGYTF.

This clone has a handful of counts. The genes are TRBV7-2 and TRBJ1-2, with D maybe TRBD1 (6 bases). Trimming removed 5 bases at V and 4 bases at J, with 8 bases between. CDR1 is SGHTA, CDR2 FQGNSA, per germline. The CDR3 totals 12 residues. The CDR3 protein is CASSTQGYGYTF. CDR3 nucleotide sequence: TGTGCCAGCAGCACACAGGGCTATGGCTACACCTTC.

The gene calls are TRBV6-1 and TRBJ2-1, with 10 bases identical to TRBD1. The CDR3 extends over 15 amino acids. V lost 5 bases and J lost 9; bases outside the gene matches: 10. Germline assignment: CDR1 MNHNS and CDR2 SASEGT. The CDR3, as DNA: TGTGCCAGCAGTAGACAGGGGGCATCGGGCGTTGAGCAGTTCTTC. Translated: CASSRQGASGVEQFF.

This clone was seen only a few times. V and J are TRBV7-2 and TRBJ2-5; D gene uncertain. Trimming removed 3 bases from V and 3 bases from J, with 8 bases in between. Per germline, CDR1 SGHTA and CDR2 FQGNSA. CDR3 size: 13 residues. In DNA, the CDR3 is TGTGCCAGCAGCTTTAGTGTCGAAGAGACCCAGTACTTC. Translated, it gives CASSFSVEETQYF.

The chain combines TRBV6-6 with TRBJ2-4, with 8 bases identical to TRBD2. This CDR3 contains 16 residues. V shed 6 bases, J shed 4 bases, and the junction held 11 bases outside the gene matches. The germline V gene encodes CDR1 MNHNY and CDR2 SVGAGI (reference sequence). CDR3 residues: CASSTRRGGEKNIQYF. The CDR3, as DNA: TGTGCCAGCAGCACCCGCCGGGGGGGGGAAAAAAACATTCAGTACTTC.

The chain links TRBV2 to TRBJ1-1; D gene unclear. V dropped 7 bases and J dropped 4 bases, with 10 bases sitting between them. Germline CDR1 is SNHLY and CDR2 is FYNNEI. There are 12 residues in the CDR3. The CDR3 is CASTLRATEAFF. In DNA, the CDR3 is TGTGCCAGCACCTTAAGGGCCACTGAAGCTTTCTTT.

The rearrangement joins TRBV11-3 to TRBJ2-3; D possibly corresponds to TRBD1 (6 bases). The germline V and J ends were trimmed by 0 bases and 5 bases, with 9 bases remaining between them. The CDR3 loop spans 14 amino acids. Germline lookup yields CDR1 SGHNT and CDR2 YENEEA. CDR3 in amino acids: CASSLDPRGDTQYF. For the CDR3, the DNA is TGTGCCAGCAGCTTAGATCCCAGGGGAGATACGCAGTATTTT.

V gene TRBV15 combines with J gene TRBJ1-5, with D possibly TRBD1 on 5 matching bases. The CDR3 has 16 amino acids. CDR1 and CDR2 from the germline V gene are LNHNV and YYDKDF (reference sequence). V lost 3 bases to trimming and J lost 3 bases, with 15 bases between them. In nucleotides, the CDR3 is TGTGCCACCAGCAGCACCCAGGGACGGGTCAATCAGCCCCAGCATTTT. Protein product: CATSSTQGRVNQPQHF. Full variable domain (rest looked up from reference TRBV15 and TRBJ1-5): DAMVIQNPRYQVTQFGKPVTLSCSQTLNHNVMYWYQQKSSQAPKLLFHYYDKDFNNEADTPDNFQSRRPNTSFCFLDIRSPGLGDTAMYLCATSSTQGRVNQPQHFGDGTRLSIL.

This sequence joins TRBV4-1 and TRBJ1-3, with D possibly matching TRBD1 (6 bases). V lost 1 base to trimming and J lost 0 bases, with 16 bases between them. Germline CDR1 is MGHRA and CDR2 is YSYEKL. The CDR3 runs to 18 residues. The CDR3 DNA is TGCGCCAGCAGCCAAGTCTTCTGGGGGCTCCCCTCTGGAAACACCATATATTTT. This encodes CASSQVFWGLPSGNTIYF.

This clone came up a few times. This chain connects TRBV30 to TRBJ1-5; 8 positions match TRBD1. The germline gives CDR1 GTSNPN, CDR2 SVGIG (reference sequence). The CDR3 extends over 13 amino acids. V shed 5 bases, J shed 5 bases, and the junction held 5 bases outside the gene matches. The CDR3, as DNA: TGTGCCTGGGCCCCGGACAGGGATCAGCCCCAGCATTTT. Protein: CAWAPDRDQPQHF.

The rearrangement links TRBV13 to TRBJ2-3, with D perhaps assigned TRBD1 or TRBD2 (6 bases each). The CDR3 sequence is 14 residues long. The V gene lost 5 bases and the J gene lost 4 bases, with 13 bases spanning the gap. Germline V lookup: CDR1 PRHDT, CDR2 FYEKMQ (reference sequence). The CDR3, as DNA: TGTGCCAGCAGCCCGACTAGGGGGGCAGATACGCAGTATTTT. Translation gives CASSPTRGADTQYF.

The rearrangement uses TRBV11-2 and TRBJ2-5; possible D gene TRBD2, 6 bases. Deletions cut 1 base from V and 4 bases from J, with 19 bases between. Germline lookup yields CDR1 SGHAT and CDR2 FQNNGV. The length of the CDR3 is 17 residues. CDR3 residues: CASSLGAGGALGETQYF. CDR3 sequence (DNA): TGTGCCAGCAGCTTAGGGGCAGGAGGGGCCCTTGGAGAGACCCAGTACTTC.

The V and J genes are TRBV18 and TRBJ1-1, with D tentatively TRBD1 (6 bases). Germline CDR1 reads KGHSH; CDR2 reads LQKENI. The CDR3 consists of 14 residues. V was cut by 2 bases and J by 4 bases, with 11 bases left in between. The DNA for the CDR3 is TGTGCCAGCTCACCAAGTCAGGGGAGCACTGAAGCTTTCTTT. Amino acids: CASSPSQGSTEAFF.

This rearrangement joins TRBV30 to TRBJ2-6; D not resolved. This CDR3 spans 14 amino acids. The germline gives CDR1 GTSNPN, CDR2 SVGIG (reference sequence). Between the trimmed V and J ends, which lost 2 bases and 2 bases, there was a span of 7 bases. The CDR3, as DNA: TGTGCCTGGAGTTGGGTGGCTGGGGCCAACGTCCTGACTTTC. It translates to CAWSWVAGANVLTF.

V is TRBV11-2 and J is TRBJ2-3, with D tentatively TRBD2 (5 bases). The CDR3 totals 14 residues. Trimming took 6 bases from V and 1 from J, leaving 11 bases between them. Germline V gives CDR1 SGHAT, CDR2 FQNNGV. The CDR3 sequence: CASSRGWGTDTQYF. CDR3 nucleotide sequence: TGTGCCAGCAGTCGCGGGTGGGGCACAGATACGCAGTATTTT.

The chain joins TRBV7-8 to TRBJ1-3; TRBD1 is a possible D gene (5 bases). Germline CDR1 SGHVS, CDR2 FQNEAQ. The CDR3 contains 15 residues. V was shortened by 3 bases and J by 4 bases, with 13 bases between the two germline ends. CDR3 region: CASSFGQSGGNTIYF. The CDR3, as DNA: TGTGCCAGCAGCTTCGGACAATCAGGCGGAAACACCATATATTTT.

The chain uses TRBV18 and TRBJ2-1; TRBD2 aligns across 14 bases. With 6 bases clipped from V and 4 bases from J, the junction kept 11 bases outside the gene matches. Germline loops: CDR1 KGHSH, CDR2 LQKENI. The CDR3 sequence is 18 residues long. The chain's CDR3 is CASSHGLAGGHQYNEQFF. The CDR3 DNA follows: TGTGCCAGCTCCCACGGACTAGCGGGAGGTCACCAATACAATGAGCAGTTCTTC.

The chain couples TRBV18 to TRBJ2-2; 13 bases align to TRBD2. Germline V gives CDR1 KGHSH, CDR2 LQKENI. The CDR3 is 16 residues long. The trim removed 6 bases at V and 7 bases at J, leaving 8 bases unmatched. In nucleotides, the CDR3 is TGTGCCAGCTCGCCCGGGACTAGCGGGAAGGTCGGGGAGCTGTTTTTT. It codes for CASSPGTSGKVGELFF. The whole variable domain, filled in from reference TRBV18 and TRBJ2-2, reads NAGVMQNPRHLVRRRGQEARLRCSPMKGHSHVYWYRQLPEEGLKFMVYLQKENIIDESGMPKERFSAEFPKEGPSILRIQQVVRGDSAAYFCASSPGTSGKVGELFFGEGSRLTVL.

Regarding this clone: Other nucleotide sequences in the sample specify the same CDR3. V gene TRBV29-1 combines with J gene TRBJ2-5, with D possibly matching TRBD2 (6 bases). The germline gives CDR1 SQVTM, CDR2 ANQGSEA. The CDR3 is made up of 12 amino acids. Between the trimmed V and J ends, which lost 4 bases and 5 bases, there was a span of 11 bases. Here the CDR3 reads CSVGRGGETQYF. CDR3 sequence (DNA): TGCAGCGTTGGGAGGGGTGGGGAGACCCAGTACTTC.

The table lists this clone with a count of one. V is TRBV9 and J is TRBJ2-5, with D possibly TRBD1 on 6 matching bases. V was trimmed by 4 bases and J by 5 bases, leaving 21 bases between them. CDR1 is SGDLS, CDR2 YYNGEE, per germline. The length of the CDR3 is 16 residues. CDR3 in amino acids: CASSPRWTVLQETQYF. DNA of the CDR3: TGTGCCAGCAGCCCCCGATGGACAGTCCTTCAGGAGACCCAGTACTTC. Drawing the rest from reference TRBV9 and TRBJ2-5, the complete variable domain is DSGVTQTPKHLITATGQRVTLRCSPRSGDLSVYWYQQSLDQGLQFLIQYYNGEERAKGNILERFSAQQFPDLHSELNLSSLELGDSALYFCASSPRWTVLQETQYFGPGTRLLVL.